This T cell receptor beta chain comes out of a study of CD8+CD57+ T cells in acquired aplastic anemia. The overall study: Sorted CD4+ and CD8+ cells gave an average of about 3 ug of DNA. Where healthy donors were concerned, CD4+ cells averaged about 11 million reads.

Using genomic DNA as the template, TCR beta VDJ and CDR3 profiling was carried out. TCRdb recomputed calls from the reads with MiXCR, one row per CDR3 protein. The sample has roughly 130,000 distinct CDR3 sequences; around 46% are singletons. The germline CDR1 and CDR2 sequences are LNHDA and SQIVND (reference sequence). V lost 9 bases and J lost 0, with 23 bases in between. The CDR3 extends over 17 amino acids. This clonotype was observed at least ten times. Its matching antigen is unknown. Whole-study findings and limits: Patients shared 25 to 30 CD8+ CDR3 sequences with controls.

Sample: sorted CD4+, CD8+, or CD8+CD57+ T cells (not recorded which) from PBMCs. The sequence derives from a human donor in good health, serving as a control. This chain uses TRBV19 with TRBJ1-2; no clear D gene. CDR3 amino acids: CASSGTDGRSANYGYTF. CDR3 DNA sequence: TGTGCCAGCAGCGGTACGGACGGCCGTTCTGCTAACTATGGCTACACCTTC.